Sequencing of this T cell receptor (beta chain) was carried out in a study of T-cell reconstitution after alpha-beta-depleted transplantation in children. It was with unique molecular identifiers that the TCRbeta library was prepared. TCRdb ran MiXCR on the PCR reads and lists one entry per CDR3 protein. Here the sample spans just over 70,000 distinct CDR3 sequences, about 7% being singletons. This clonotype was seen ten or more times. The CDR3 loop spans 16 amino acids. Between the trimmed V and J ends, which lost 1 base and 1 base, there was a span of 8 bases. The clonotype originates from a human donor who donated a stem cell graft to a child with acute lymphoblastic leukemia. The material was PBMCs from the stem cell graft donor, obtained from the stem cell graft. The chain couples TRBV12-3 or TRBV12-4 to TRBJ2-6; D is unclear. CDR3 bases: TGTGCCAGCAGTTTAGGACGAGGTTCTGGGGCCAACGTCCTGACTTTC. It codes for CASSLGRGSGANVLTF.